The 16 T cell receptor beta chains reported below all come from one sample, sequenced in a study of shared clonotypes between healthy human individuals. Assay: immunoSEQ multiplex PCR; the TCRdb copy retains only in-frame clones and omits some. Among 2 million to 3 million clones listed, around 94% were seen once. The material sequenced was naive CD4+ T cells sorted from blood. Subset given: CD45RA+ positively selected. The receptors here all came from a man aged 18-30 years in good health.

The CDR3 sequence: CASSSPRGRVNEKLFF. DNA for the CDR3: TGTGCCAGCAGTTCACCCAGGGGTAGGGTTAATGAAAAACTGTTTTTT. This chain joins TRBV28 and TRBJ1-4, with a weak D call TRBD1 (6 bases). The CDR3 has 16 amino acids. The germline V gene has CDR1 MDHEN and CDR2 SYDVKM. V was cut by 4 bases and J by 4 bases, with 16 bases left in between.

The V gene is TRBV27, the J gene TRBJ1-4; 7 nucleotides align to TRBD1. The CDR3 is made up of 17 amino acids. Trimming at V came to 2 bases and at J to 6 bases, leaving 12 bases not matched to a gene. The germline V gene has CDR1 MNHEY and CDR2 SMNVEV (reference sequence). Here the CDR3 reads CASSLRIKGAKYEKLFF. CDR3 in DNA: TGTGCCAGCAGTTTAAGGATAAAGGGGGCGAAGTATGAAAAACTGTTTTTT.

This rearrangement joins TRBV5-1 to TRBJ1-6, with TRBD1 matching 7 bases. CDR1 and CDR2 from the germline V gene are SGHRS and YFSETQ. CDR3 length: 15 residues. The trim removed 4 bases at V and 4 bases at J, leaving 5 bases unmatched. This CDR3 reads CASSPVGQYNSPLHF. The CDR3 DNA is TGCGCCAGCAGCCCGGTGGGACAGTATAATTCACCCCTCCACTTT. The full variable domain, with the rest looked up from reference TRBV5-1 and TRBJ1-6, is KAGVTQTPRYLIKTRGQQVTLSCSPISGHRSVSWYQQTPGQGLQFLFEYFSETQRNKGNFPGRFSGRQFSNSRSEMNVSTLELGDSALYLCASSPVGQYNSPLHFGNGTRLTVT.

The chain employs TRBV18 and TRBJ2-7; 7 nucleotides align to TRBD1. This CDR3 spans 14 amino acids. Trimming took 4 bases from V and 1 from J; bases not matched to a gene: 4. The germline gives CDR1 KGHSH, CDR2 LQKENI. The CDR3 loop reads CASSHRTGSYEQYF. CDR3 coding DNA: TGTGCCAGCTCACATAGGACAGGATCCTACGAGCAGTACTTC.

The V gene is TRBV29-1, the J gene TRBJ2-7, with D unresolved. The V end lost 2 bases, the J end lost 2 bases, and 7 bases lay between the germline ends. The CDR3 is 12 amino acids. Per the germline V gene, CDR1 is SQVTM and CDR2 is ANQGSEA. DNA for the CDR3: TGCAGCGTTGAACAGGAAACCTACGAGCAGTACTTC. Translating it yields CSVEQETYEQYF.

The gene calls are TRBV6-5 and TRBJ1-2; tentative D call: TRBD1 (5 bases). Germline V lookup: CDR1 MNHEY, CDR2 SVGAGI. The CDR3 has 13 amino acids. CDR3 nucleotide sequence: TGTGGTTCTCGGGGTGTGGGGGTCAATGGCTACACCTTC. It is translated as CGSRGVGVNGYTF.

The chain links TRBV19 to TRBJ2-7, with D possibly being TRBD1 or TRBD2 (6 bases each). Germline values: CDR1 LNHDA, CDR2 SQIVND (reference sequence). V dropped 7 bases and J dropped 2 bases, with 15 bases sitting between them. CDR3 length: 14 amino acids. CDR3 amino acids: CASKPGANTYEQYF. CDR3 sequence (DNA): TGTGCCAGTAAACCGGGGGCGAACACCTACGAGCAGTACTTC.

This CDR3 reads CASSLGQEQFF. For the CDR3, the DNA is TGTGCCAGCAGCCTAGGACAGGAGCAGTTCTTC. The V gene is TRBV11-2, the J gene TRBJ2-1; D possibly corresponds to TRBD1 (6 bases). This CDR3 spans 11 amino acids. Trimming stripped 5 bases from V and 10 bases from J, with 9 bases between. The germline CDR1 and CDR2 sequences are SGHAT and FQNNGV.

The V and J genes are TRBV25-1 and TRBJ1-1; the D gene is possibly TRBD1 (5 bases). Trimming shortened V by 1 base and J by 10 bases, and 16 bases separated the two germline ends. The CDR3 runs 14 residues. Germline lookup yields CDR1 MGHDK and CDR2 SYGVNS. DNA of the CDR3: TGTGCCAGCAGTGAATTCGGGGACCCGGGCGGAGCTTTCTTT. Encoded protein: CASSEFGDPGGAFF.

V and J are TRBV28 and TRBJ2-7; TRBD1 might be the D (5 bases). Germline assignment: CDR1 MDHEN and CDR2 SYDVKM. This CDR3 contains 13 residues. Trimming took off 7 bases at V and 2 bases at J, with 12 bases between the two ends. The CDR3 DNA reads TGTGCCAGCAACACCGACAGAACCTACGAGCAGTACTTC. Translation: CASNTDRTYEQYF.

The chain combines TRBV6-1 with TRBJ2-3; TRBD1 is a possible D gene (6 bases). The CDR3 runs 12 residues. The germline V gene has CDR1 MNHNS and CDR2 SASEGT. CDR3 region: CATDSSTDTQYF. The CDR3 coding sequence is TGTGCGACGGACAGTTCCACAGATACGCAGTATTTT.

The V call is TRBV6-1, the J call TRBJ1-4; D ambiguous. The CDR3 extends over 15 amino acids. The V end was cut by 7 bases, the J end by 8 bases, with 20 bases between. The germline CDR1 and CDR2 sequences are MNHNS and SASEGT. Written as DNA, the CDR3 is TGTGCCAGCACTATAGTGGGGAGTGGAAAGGAAAAACTGTTTTTT. Translation: CASTIVGSGKEKLFF.

Comment on this clone: At the DNA level, this CDR3 is encoded by other sequences in the same sample as well. This chain uses TRBV9 with TRBJ1-1; TRBD1 is a possible D gene (6 bases). The CDR3 consists of 13 residues. Germline values: CDR1 SGDLS, CDR2 YYNGEE. The ends were cut back, 4 bases at V and 2 bases at J, with 9 bases in the middle. The CDR3 coding sequence is TGTGCCAGCAGCACACAGGGTAACACTGAAGCTTTCTTT. Residues: CASSTQGNTEAFF.

This sequence joins TRBV28 and TRBJ2-7, with D possibly being TRBD2 (5 bases). There are 13 residues in the CDR3. V was shortened by 6 bases and J by 2 bases, with 11 bases between the two germline ends. The germline CDR1 and CDR2 sequences are MDHEN and SYDVKM. CDR3 region: CASRTRATYEQYF. CDR3 in DNA: TGTGCCAGCAGGACGCGGGCTACCTACGAGCAGTACTTC.

With regard to this clone: Within the sample, other DNA sequences also encode this same CDR3. J is TRBJ2-3 and V is TRBV7-2, with 8 bases aligning to TRBD2. The germline CDR1 and CDR2 sequences are SGHTA and FQGNSA. Losses at the gene ends were 4 bases for V and 3 bases for J; bases not matched to a gene: 6. CDR3 length: 15 amino acids. The CDR3 DNA follows: TGTGCCAGCAGCTCCAGCGGGAGTGGTACAGATACGCAGTATTTT. Translation: CASSSSGSGTDTQYF.

V gene TRBV20-1 combines with J gene TRBJ2-3, with TRBD2 matching 9 bases. This CDR3 is built from 11 residues. Looked up from germline, CDR1 is DFQATT and CDR2 is SNEGSKA (reference sequence). After removal of 5 bases from V and 9 bases from J, the junction contained 3 bases not matched to a gene. This chain's CDR3 is CSAGTSGTQYF. In DNA, the CDR3 is TGCAGTGCTGGTACTAGCGGGACGCAGTATTTT.